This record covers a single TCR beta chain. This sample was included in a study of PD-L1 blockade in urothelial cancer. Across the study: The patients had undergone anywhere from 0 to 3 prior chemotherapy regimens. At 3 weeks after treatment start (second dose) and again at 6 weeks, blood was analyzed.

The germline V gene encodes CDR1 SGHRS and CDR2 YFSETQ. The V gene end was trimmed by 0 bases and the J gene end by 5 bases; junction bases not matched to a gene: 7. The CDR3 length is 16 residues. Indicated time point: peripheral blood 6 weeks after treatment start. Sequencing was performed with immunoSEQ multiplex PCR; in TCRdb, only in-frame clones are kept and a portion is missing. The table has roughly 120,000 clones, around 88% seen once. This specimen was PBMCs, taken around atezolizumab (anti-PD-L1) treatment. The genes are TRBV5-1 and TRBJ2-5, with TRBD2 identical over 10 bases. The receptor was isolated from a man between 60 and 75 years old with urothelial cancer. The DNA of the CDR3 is TGCGCCAGCAGCTTGGGGGGACTAGCGCTCGGGGAGACCCAGTACTTC. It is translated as CASSLGGLALGETQYF.